Shown below are 27 T cell receptor beta chains from a single sample sequenced in a study of memory CD4+ T cells and cytomegalovirus serostatus (dated by TCRdb to about 2019). A FACSAria II was used to sort memory CD4+ T cells, defined as single viable CD3+CD4+CD8-CD45RO+ cells. The receptor library was made with the immunoSEQ multiplex PCR assay. TCRdb's version of the immuneACCESS table is confined to in-frame rearrangements and falls short of the full clone set. An unresolved V gene accounts for under half of the shortfall where checked; the remainder is of unknown origin. The table for this sample lists under 50,000 clones; about 74% of them were counted only once. The ten top clones hold more than 0.95% of the sample. Sequenced: memory CD4+ T cells from blood. These receptors all stem from an adult in good health and CMV-seropositive.

V gene TRBV27 combines with J gene TRBJ1-6; 7 nucleotides match TRBD1. J lost 4 bases, V lost 6 bases, and 9 bases had no gene match. Looked up from germline, CDR1 is MNHEY and CDR2 is SMNVEV (reference sequence). The CDR3 consists of 16 residues. CDR3 DNA sequence: TGTGCCAGCAGCAAAACAGGGGAAGATTATAATTCACCCCTCCACTTT. As protein: CASSKTGEDYNSPLHF.

This clone was detected once. The genes are TRBV4-1 and TRBJ2-7, with a weak D call TRBD2 (5 bases). CDR1 is MGHRA and CDR2 is YSYEKL in the germline V gene. The CDR3 is made up of 14 amino acids. Between the trimmed V and J ends, which lost 0 bases and 1 base, there was a span of 7 bases. The CDR3 is CASSQDGLSYEQYF. CDR3 nucleotides: TGCGCCAGCAGCCAAGACGGACTGTCCTACGAGCAGTACTTC.

Here the CDR3 reads CASSKAPGQATEAFF. The CDR3 region has the DNA TGTGCCAGCAGCAAAGCCCCAGGACAGGCCACTGAAGCTTTCTTT. V and J are TRBV7-8 and TRBJ1-1, with 7 positions matching TRBD1. The CDR3 totals 15 residues. The V gene's germline CDR1 is SGHVS and CDR2 FQNEAQ. Trimming took 5 bases from V and 4 from J; bases not matched to a gene: 10.

The rearrangement links TRBV10-3 to TRBJ1-3; TRBD1 aligns across 7 bases. The CDR3 is 14 residues long. CDR1 is ENHRY and CDR2 is SYGVKD in the germline V gene. V shed 8 bases and J 0 bases; nucleotides not matched to a gene: 4. The CDR3 sequence is CAIRQGDSGNTIYF. The DNA for the CDR3 is TGTGCCATCCGACAGGGAGACTCTGGAAACACCATATATTTT.

The rearrangement links TRBV7-8 to TRBJ2-5; a weak D match, TRBD1 (6 bases). V was trimmed by 3 bases and J by 2 bases, leaving 10 bases between them. Per the germline V gene, CDR1 is SGHVS and CDR2 is FQNEAQ. CDR3 length: 14 residues. For the CDR3, the DNA is TGTGCCAGCAGCTTCAGCAGGGGTCAAGAGACCCAGTACTTC. The encoded protein is CASSFSRGQETQYF. The variable domain in full, completed from reference TRBV7-8 and TRBJ2-5, reads GAGVSQSPRYKVAKRGQDVALRCDPISGHVSLFWYQQALGQGPEFLTYFQNEAQLDKSGLPSDRFFAERPEGSVSTLKIQRTQQEDSAVYLCASSFSRGQETQYFGPGTRLLVL.

V is TRBV15 and J is TRBJ1-5; a weak D match, TRBD1 (5 bases). V was clipped by 0 bases and J by 6 bases, with 15 bases between them. There are 16 residues in the CDR3. In germline, CDR1 is LNHNV, CDR2 YYDKDF (reference sequence). The CDR3 bases are TGTGCCACCAGCAGAGATCCGGGGCGGGAAGGTCAGCCCCAGCATTTT. Its protein is CATSRDPGREGQPQHF.

Concerning this clone itself: At one of its ends the junction is not consistent with the germline gene, which may arise from a read error. The rearrangement links TRBV7-7 to TRBJ2-7; 10 bases are shared with TRBD1. Germline CDR1 reads SSHAT; CDR2 reads FNYEAQ (reference sequence). The CDR3 extends over 19 amino acids. The CDR3 here is CASSLVLGAGTGDSHEQYF. DNA for the CDR3: TGTGCTAGCAGCTTAGTTTTGGGTGCCGGGACAGGGGATAGCCACGAGCAGTACTTC.

The V and J genes are TRBV7-2 and TRBJ2-7, with unresolved D. The CDR3 is 13 residues long. V was trimmed by 7 bases and J by 6 bases, leaving 16 bases between them. The germline gives CDR1 SGHTA, CDR2 FQGNSA. This CDR3 reads CASTIHNIAEQYF. In DNA form, the CDR3 reads TGTGCCAGCACCATTCATAACATCGCCGAGCAGTACTTC.

V gene TRBV27 combines with J gene TRBJ2-7; 13 positions agree with TRBD2. J gave up 5 bases and V 8 bases, and 18 bases lay outside the gene matches. Germline lookup yields CDR1 MNHEY and CDR2 SMNVEV (reference sequence). This CDR3 has 18 amino acids. CDR3 amino acids: CASRSFLSGTSGAHEQYF. CDR3 nucleotides: TGTGCCAGCCGTTCATTCTTGTCCGGGACTAGCGGGGCCCACGAGCAGTACTTC.

The V gene is TRBV19, the J gene TRBJ2-3; 10 bases are shared with TRBD2. The CDR3 runs to 16 residues. Germline V gene lookup returns CDR1 LNHDA and CDR2 SQIVND (reference sequence). After removal of 3 bases from V and 2 bases from J, the junction contained 5 bases not matched to a gene. DNA for the CDR3: TGTGCCAGTAGTATCGGACTAGCGGAAGTCACAGATACGCAGTATTTT. Translating gives CASSIGLAEVTDTQYF.

This chain connects TRBV5-1 to TRBJ2-2, with D uncertain. The V and J ends lost 4 bases and 0 bases respectively, with 10 bases between them. The CDR3 runs to 15 residues. From germline, CDR1 is SGHRS and CDR2 YFSETQ. This chain's CDR3 is CASSAVQANTGELFF. DNA of the CDR3: TGCGCCAGCAGCGCTGTGCAGGCGAACACCGGGGAGCTGTTTTTT.

The chain couples TRBV19 to TRBJ2-3; weak D call: TRBD2 (7 bases). Germline CDR1 is LNHDA and CDR2 is SQIVND (reference sequence). The CDR3 contains 15 residues. V lost 7 bases, J lost 3 bases, and 17 bases lay in between. In DNA, the CDR3 is TGTGCCAGTAACCCTGGGGGGGCCGAGACAGATACGCAGTATTTT. Amino acids: CASNPGGAETDTQYF.

This chain uses TRBV4-2 with TRBJ2-3; TRBD1 aligns across 7 bases. From germline, CDR1 is LGHNA and CDR2 YNFKEQ. With 4 bases clipped from V and 5 bases from J, the junction kept 9 bases outside the gene matches. The CDR3 sequence is 15 residues long. The CDR3 sequence is CASSLTWDSQDTQYF. Here the CDR3 DNA reads TGTGCCAGCAGCCTTACCTGGGACAGCCAAGATACGCAGTATTTT.

This chain links TRBV7-8 with TRBJ2-1; TRBD2 matches 9 bases. Germline CDR1 reads SGHVS; CDR2 reads FQNEAQ. V gave up 4 bases and J gave up 8 bases; unmatched junction bases: 12. CDR3 size: 16 residues. The CDR3 region is CASSWGRASGDYEQFF. The CDR3 DNA is TGTGCCAGCAGCTGGGGGAGGGCTAGCGGGGACTATGAGCAGTTCTTC. Based on the CDR3 plus reference TRBV7-8 and TRBJ2-1, the full variable domain is GAGVSQSPRYKVAKRGQDVALRCDPISGHVSLFWYQQALGQGPEFLTYFQNEAQLDKSGLPSDRFFAERPEGSVSTLKIQRTQQEDSAVYLCASSWGRASGDYEQFFGPGTRLTVL.

V is TRBV9 and J is TRBJ2-3; no definite D call. V was trimmed by 0 bases and J by 7 bases, leaving 12 bases between them. The CDR3 spans 14 residues. The V gene's germline CDR1 is SGDLS and CDR2 YYNGEE. CDR3 residues: CASSVEDPGYTQYF. The DNA for the CDR3 is TGTGCCAGCAGCGTAGAGGACCCCGGATATACGCAGTATTTT.

This clone was recorded only once. This chain joins TRBV7-8 and TRBJ2-5, with 7 bases aligning to TRBD2. The CDR3 contains 15 residues. V was pared by 1 base and J by 4 bases, with 6 bases of the junction left unmatched. From germline, CDR1 is SGHVS and CDR2 FQNEAQ. The CDR3: CASSLGRGGGETQYF. The CDR3 DNA is TGTGCCAGCAGCTTAGGTCGGGGCGGGGGAGAGACCCAGTACTTC.

The rearrangement uses TRBV5-4 and TRBJ1-3, with D perhaps TRBD1 (5 bases). Looked up from germline, CDR1 is SGHNT and CDR2 is YYREEE (reference sequence). This CDR3 comprises 17 residues. The germline V and J ends were trimmed by 4 bases and 4 bases, with 21 bases remaining between them. The CDR3 nucleotides read TGTGCCAGCAGCCCGTCGCCAGGCTCCAGGGTCGGAAACACCATATATTTT. Amino acid sequence: CASSPSPGSRVGNTIYF.

The chain couples TRBV4-1 to TRBJ2-4; 7 nucleotides align to TRBD1. Trimming cost V 0 bases and J 8 bases; bases outside gene matches: 10. This CDR3 spans 16 amino acids. Germline V CDR1 and CDR2: MGHRA, YSYEKL. CDR3 DNA: TGCGCCAGCAGCCAAGATACGGGACAGTGGGTTTACATTCAGTACTTC. It is translated as CASSQDTGQWVYIQYF.

This clone was recorded a few times. This chain connects TRBV7-9 to TRBJ1-5; 8 bases are a match to TRBD1. Germline values: CDR1 SEHNR, CDR2 FQNEAQ (reference sequence). J lost 2 bases, V lost 5 bases, and 5 bases had no gene match. The CDR3 has 15 amino acids. The CDR3 spells CASSADRERNQPQHF. DNA for the CDR3: TGTGCCAGCAGCGCGGACAGGGAACGCAATCAGCCCCAGCATTTT.

The gene calls are TRBV10-3 and TRBJ2-7, with 8 bases fitting TRBD2. The germline V gene encodes CDR1 ENHRY and CDR2 SYGVKD. CDR3 length: 15 residues. The V segment lost 2 bases and the J segment 1 base; nucleotides outside the gene matches: 4. The CDR3 loop reads CAISELAGDSYEQYF. The CDR3 bases are TGTGCCATCAGTGAGCTAGCGGGTGATTCCTACGAGCAGTACTTC.

The chain uses TRBV5-1 and TRBJ2-7; D is possibly TRBD1 (5 bases). The CDR3 is made up of 14 amino acids. From germline, CDR1 is SGHRS and CDR2 YFSETQ. V was shortened by 4 bases and J by 3 bases, with 14 bases between the two germline ends. The CDR3, as DNA: TGCGCCAGCAGCACAGGACCCGAGGACTACGAGCAGTACTTC. This gives the protein CASSTGPEDYEQYF. The whole variable domain, remainder taken from reference TRBV5-1 and TRBJ2-7, is KAGVTQTPRYLIKTRGQQVTLSCSPISGHRSVSWYQQTPGQGLQFLFEYFSETQRNKGNFPGRFSGRQFSNSRSEMNVSTLELGDSALYLCASSTGPEDYEQYFGPGTRLTVT.

The chain couples TRBV5-1 to TRBJ1-2; TRBD1 might be the D (5 bases). Germline CDR1 is SGHRS and CDR2 is YFSETQ. This CDR3 has 14 amino acids. V gave up 2 bases and J gave up 7 bases, with 15 bases separating them. Written as DNA, the CDR3 is TGCGCCAGCAGCTTCCCCGCAAGGGACTCTGGCTACACCTTC. Translating gives CASSFPARDSGYTF.

Here the CDR3 DNA reads TGTGCCATCAGAGGACAGGACCCTACTAAGAACTCTGGAAACACCATATATTTT. Its translation is CAIRGQDPTKNSGNTIYF. The chain uses TRBV10-3 and TRBJ1-3; 7 bases fit TRBD1. Germline loops: CDR1 ENHRY, CDR2 SYGVKD. The CDR3 runs to 18 residues. The V segment lost 6 bases and the J segment 0 bases; nucleotides outside the gene matches: 14.

This chain joins TRBV7-2 and TRBJ2-2; 7 positions agree with TRBD2. Germline assignment: CDR1 SGHTA and CDR2 FQGNSA. The V gene end was trimmed by 2 bases and the J gene end by 4 bases; junction bases not matched to a gene: 1. CDR3 length equals 14 residues. The CDR3 here is CASSLWGGTGELFF. The CDR3 nucleotides read TGTGCCAGCAGCTTATGGGGGGGCACCGGGGAGCTGTTTTTT.

The chain carries TRBV29-1 and TRBJ2-3; D uncertain. Trimming shortened V by 7 bases and J by 1 base, and 9 bases separated the two germline ends. The CDR3 totals 12 residues. CDR1 SQVTM and CDR2 ANQGSEA come from the germline V gene. CDR3 loop: CSGIVGTDTQYF. CDR3 sequence (DNA): TGCAGCGGCATTGTGGGCACAGATACGCAGTATTTT.

This clone has a single count. This rearrangement joins TRBV9 to TRBJ2-1; D gene unclear. Germline lookup yields CDR1 SGDLS and CDR2 YYNGEE. Trimming shortened V by 0 bases and J by 2 bases, and 9 bases separated the two germline ends. The CDR3 sequence is 15 residues long. CDR3 sequence (DNA): TGTGCCAGCAGCGTAGAACCAATCCCCTACAATGAGCAGTTCTTC. This translates into CASSVEPIPYNEQFF.

The chain has TRBV13 and TRBJ2-2; D uncertain. V lost 5 bases and J lost 0, with 13 bases in between. The CDR3 spans 16 residues. Germline V gene lookup returns CDR1 PRHDT and CDR2 FYEKMQ (reference sequence). The DNA for the CDR3 is TGTGCCAGCAGCCTCCTGAAGTTCGCGAACACCGGGGAGCTGTTTTTT. This codes for CASSLLKFANTGELFF.